This paragraph reports one T cell receptor beta chain. There are a few counts of this clonotype. This clone's antigen is unknown. Base qualities are not recorded, but no much larger clone differs from it by a single base. PBMCs were isolated by Ficoll-Paque density gradient centrifugation. Data came from an Illumina NovaSeq 6000. TCRalpha and TCRbeta cDNA libraries were built by 5'RACE with constant-segment primers, adding sample barcodes and unique molecular identifiers. RNA was extracted from every sample with Trizol reagent. Library amplification was performed in two PCR steps, and a second sample barcode and Illumina TruSeq adapters were introduced in the second step. Sequencing of libraries was performed on an Illumina NovaSeq with 2 x 150 bp paired-end reads. In the source study's methods: The reads were demultiplexed and collapsed into UMI-guided consensus sequences using migec v1.2.7. Using mixcr v2.1.11, the UMI consensuses were aligned to TRA and TRB V and J templates and assembled into clonotypes. A clonotype was counted as expanded or contracted only when both edgeR and NoisET called the clonotype significant, with the noise models trained on biological replicates. For edgeR calls, the cutoffs were a false discovery rate-adjusted p below 0.01 and a log2 fold-change threshold of 1. As an exploratory analysis of dynamics, max-normalized trajectories of the 1000 most abundant clonotypes were examined with PCA combined with hierarchical clustering. Separately sequenced CD4+ and CD8+ repertoires were used to assign the CD4 or CD8 phenotype of responding clones. TCRdb's own reprocessing of the public reads used fastp at Q25 and MiXCR and kept productive beta chains. Every distinct CDR3 protein forms one entry, paired with its most common genes and DNA. V and J calls and clone size were set by TCRdb, not the authors. For this sample the table gives approximately 340,000 distinct CDR3 sequences, of which approximately 16% were detected only once. Under 25% of the sample is in the top ten clones.

These data are taken from a study of T-cell memory formation after mild COVID-19 (dated by TCRdb to the early 2020s). In terms of the full investigation: TCR sequence clusters from the two donors were found to be largely donor specific. Longitudinal TCRalpha and TCRbeta repertoire sequencing tracked T-cell clones expanding and contracting after mild COVID-19 in two donors. Two young, previously healthy adult volunteers, one female and one male, were included in the cohort. Study-level results and caveats: Some responding clones were detected in pre-infection memory, which suggested that pre-existing cross-reactive memory T cells had joined the SARS-CoV-2 response. From day 15 to 85, contracting clones showed balanced CD4/CD8 phenotypes, whereas a second wave of clones that expanded from day 15 to 37 leaned towards CD4+. SARS-CoV-2 specificity was not confirmed for the second-wave clones peaking on day 37. The study covered only two mild cases, and larger cohorts including severe cases with pre-infection samples were considered necessary. Contracting CD4+ clones turned up mainly in the CM and EM memory subsets, whereas EMRA was where CD8+ clones were enriched.

According to the germline V gene, CDR1 reads MNHEY and CDR2 reads SVGAGI. Trimmed from V: 6 bases; trimmed from J: 6 bases; junction bases lacking a gene match: 7. From the cysteine through the phenylalanine, the CDR3 covers 15 amino acids. Just CDR3 DNA is preserved here, 45 bases in frame from base 1. Sequencing was carried out using PBMCs or a T cell subset sorted from them (not recorded which). This clonotype originated in a man between 18 and 29 years old who had mild COVID-19 (a few samples of this study predate the infection). The sample titles of this study are shuffled in the database, so cell type and time point are left out; the donor was told from shared clones. The chain links TRBV6-5 with TRBJ1-6; 8 of the junction bases match TRBD1. The nucleotide sequence is TGTGCCAGCAGAAGGGGACAGGCCCCTAATTCACCCCTCCACTTT. Translated, this gives CASRRGQAPNSPLHF.